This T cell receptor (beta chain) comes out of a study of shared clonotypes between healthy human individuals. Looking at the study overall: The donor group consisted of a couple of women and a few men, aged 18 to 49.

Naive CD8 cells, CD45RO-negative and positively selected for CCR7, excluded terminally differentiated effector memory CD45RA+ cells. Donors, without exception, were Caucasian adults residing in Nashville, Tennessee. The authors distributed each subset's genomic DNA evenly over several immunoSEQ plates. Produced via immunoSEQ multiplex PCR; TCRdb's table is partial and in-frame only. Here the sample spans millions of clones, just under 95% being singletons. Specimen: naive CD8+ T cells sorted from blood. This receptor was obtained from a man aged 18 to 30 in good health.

CDR3 bases: TGTGCCAGCAGCCCCGGACACCTTTCCTACGAGCAGTACTTC. Translated, it gives CASSPGHLSYEQYF. J is TRBJ2-7 and V is TRBV7-6, with D possibly matching TRBD1 (5 bases). Between the trimmed V and J ends, which lost 5 bases and 1 base, there was a span of 12 bases. The CDR3 totals 14 residues. The germline V gene encodes CDR1 SGHVS and CDR2 FNYEAQ.